This TCR beta chain stems from a study of T-cell memory formation after mild COVID-19. This CDR3 spans 12 amino acids. The ends were cut back, 3 bases at V and 11 bases at J, with 13 bases in the middle. Study-wide findings and caveats: There was no confirmation that second-wave clones peaking on day 37 were SARS-CoV-2 specific.

Note on this clonotype: Antigen: not known.

TCRdb fed the 5' RACE reads into MiXCR, producing one record per CDR3 protein. Of about 610,000 distinct CDR3 sequences detected, 15% to 20% appear once; the ten largest clones hold less than 10%. The receptor was isolated from an adult woman who had mild COVID-19 (a few samples of this study predate the infection). Cell type and time point are not known. The sample was PBMCs or a T cell subset sorted from them (not recorded which). This chain joins TRBV12-3 or TRBV12-4 and TRBJ1-1; D remains unclear. This CDR3 reads CASSFQTANAFF. The CDR3 DNA sequence: TGTGCCAGCAGTTTCCAGACTGCGAACGCTTTCTTT.